What follows are 25 T cell receptor beta chains derived from one specimen sequenced in a study of blood T cells in healthy people across ages (dated by TCRdb to between 2015 and 2016). The library was prepared using 5' RACE. Sequenced using an Illumina HiSeq 2500. A second about 7 to 11 cycle PCR used a sample-barcoded 5' primer and a J-beta primer mix. The public reads were run again by TCRdb, first through fastp at Q25 and then through MiXCR, and only productive beta chains were kept. All rows with the same CDR3 protein become a single entry with the most common DNA and genes. The sample includes nearly 800,000 distinct CDR3 sequences, with around a quarter observed a single time. The ten top clones hold approximately 3.7% of the sample. These data are also associated with another study on T cells of mothers and their children.

Sequencing was carried out using blood. The receptors were gathered from a boy aged 10-17 years in good health.

J is TRBJ2-1 and V is TRBV20-1, with 12 bases lining up with TRBD2. CDR3 length: 13 residues. The V gene end was trimmed by 3 bases and the J gene end by 12 bases; junction bases not matched to a gene: 6. Germline-derived CDR1 and CDR2 are DFQATT and SNEGSKA (reference sequence). The CDR3, as DNA: TGCAGTGCTAGGGCTAGCGGGAGGGCCGGGCAGTTCTTC. Translated: CSARASGRAGQFF.

About this clonotype: A much larger clone differs by one base, so this may be a read error. The J gene is TRBJ2-5, the V gene TRBV12-3 or TRBV12-4; perhaps D is TRBD1 or TRBD2 (5 bases each). Gene TRBJ2-7 matches the end of the DNA better, so the J call may be wrong. This CDR3 region has 14 residues. The CDR3 DNA follows: TGTGCCAGCAGTCCTATGGGACGGAACTACGAGCAGTACTTC. As protein: CASSPMGRNYEQYF.

The V call is TRBV27, the J call TRBJ2-7; perhaps TRBD1 as D (6 bases). V was pared by 3 bases and J by 4 bases, with 13 bases between. Germline loops: CDR1 MNHEY, CDR2 SMNVEV (reference sequence). The CDR3 totals 14 residues. The CDR3 nucleotides read TGTGCCAGCAGTTTGGCCTTAGGGGGATACGAGCAGTACTTC. Translated: CASSLALGGYEQYF.

This clonotype has a handful of counts. The chain carries TRBV15 and TRBJ1-3; the D is unclear. V was shortened by 5 bases and J by 4 bases, with 12 bases between the two germline ends. Germline CDR1 is LNHNV and CDR2 is YYDKDF (reference sequence). CDR3 length: 14 amino acids. CDR3 DNA: TGTGCCACCAGCCCCGGAGGTTCGGGAAACACCATATATTTT. Translation: CATSPGGSGNTIYF.

V usage is TRBV9 and J usage is TRBJ2-2; maybe TRBD2 (6 bases). The germline V gene encodes CDR1 SGDLS and CDR2 YYNGEE. The CDR3 runs to 16 residues. Trimming took 4 bases from V and 4 from J, leaving 17 bases between them. CDR3 DNA: TGTGCCAGCAGCCCCAGTGGGGGGAGCCCCACCGGGGAGCTGTTTTTT. Protein product: CASSPSGGSPTGELFF.

This clonotype was recorded a few times. The chain employs TRBV28 and TRBJ1-1; weak D call: TRBD1 (5 bases). This CDR3 is built from 12 residues. Trimming cost V 6 bases and J 6 bases, with 11 bases left between them. The germline gives CDR1 MDHEN, CDR2 SYDVKM. This CDR3 reads CASRGGVAEAFF. The CDR3 region has the DNA TGTGCCAGCAGGGGGGGGGTTGCTGAAGCTTTCTTT.

The chain employs TRBV7-2 and TRBJ2-7; TRBD1 is a possible D gene (6 bases). CDR3 length: 14 amino acids. The germline V and J ends were trimmed by 4 bases and 2 bases, with 12 bases remaining between them. CDR1 SGHTA and CDR2 FQGNSA come from the germline V gene. CDR3 amino acids: CASSSNRAAYEQYF. The CDR3 DNA is TGTGCCAGCAGCTCTAACAGGGCCGCCTACGAGCAGTACTTC. Variable domain in full (rest from reference TRBV7-2 and TRBJ2-7): GAGVSQSPSNKVTEKGKDVELRCDPISGHTALYWYRQSLGQGLEFLIYFQGNSAPDKSGLPSDRFSAERTGGSVSTLTIQRTQQEDSAVYLCASSSNRAAYEQYFGPGTRLTVT.

The chain joins TRBV5-1 to TRBJ2-5; D might be TRBD1 (7 bases). The V end was cut by 3 bases, the J end by 2 bases, with 14 bases between. This CDR3 comprises 15 residues. CDR1 and CDR2 (germline): SGHRS, YFSETQ. The CDR3: CASSSGGTAQETQYF. The CDR3 DNA is TGCGCCAGCAGCTCCGGAGGGACAGCACAAGAGACCCAGTACTTC.

The table lists this clonotype with a few counts. The rearrangement joins TRBV5-5 to TRBJ2-5; a possible D gene is TRBD2 (5 bases). The J call may be incorrect, as the DNA end agrees better with TRBJ2-1. The CDR3 is made up of 15 amino acids. Germline CDR1 and CDR2: SGHKS and YYEKEE (reference sequence). The CDR3: CASSLLWWEWNEQFF. The CDR3 DNA reads TGTGCCAGCAGCTTGTTGTGGTGGGAGTGGAATGAGCAGTTCTTC.

This clonotype was detected ten times or more. This chain connects TRBV20-1 to TRBJ1-2; D gene uncertain. The CDR3 length is 12 residues. V was clipped by 6 bases and J by 2 bases, with 10 bases between them. Germline values: CDR1 DFQATT, CDR2 SNEGSKA (reference sequence). The CDR3: CSARTENYGYTF. The CDR3 coding sequence is TGCAGTGCACGGACGGAGAACTATGGCTACACCTTC.

As to this clonotype: The junction departs from the called germline gene at one end, perhaps through a read error. The chain has TRBV4-3 and TRBJ1-6; 7 bases are shared with TRBD1. The germline V gene encodes CDR1 LGHNA and CDR2 YSLEER. The CDR3 covers 18 residues. The CDR3 DNA reads TGCGCCAGCAGCCAAGCGATACAGGGGATCTCCTATAACTCACCCCTCCACTTT. Translated, it gives CASSQAIQGISYNSPLHF.

The chain couples TRBV12-3 or TRBV12-4 to TRBJ2-5; D possibly matches TRBD1 or TRBD2 (5 bases each). The V end lost 5 bases, the J end lost 2 bases, and 15 bases lay between the germline ends. CDR3 length: 15 residues. For the CDR3, the DNA is TGTGCCAGCAGTCCCACCGGGGCGGCGCAAGAGACCCAGTACTTC. Translated: CASSPTGAAQETQYF.

This clonotype was observed a handful of times. J is TRBJ1-2 and V is TRBV5-1; D gene unclear. This CDR3 has 14 amino acids. The V gene's germline CDR1 is SGHRS and CDR2 YFSETQ. V was trimmed by 0 bases and J by 3 bases, leaving 9 bases between them. The CDR3 reads CASSLAQADYGYTF. The CDR3 DNA follows: TGCGCCAGCAGCTTGGCCCAGGCGGACTATGGCTACACCTTC. Drawing the rest from reference TRBV5-1 and TRBJ1-2, the complete variable domain is KAGVTQTPRYLIKTRGQQVTLSCSPISGHRSVSWYQQTPGQGLQFLFEYFSETQRNKGNFPGRFSGRQFSNSRSEMNVSTLELGDSALYLCASSLAQADYGYTFGSGTRLTVV.

This clonotype has more than one count but fewer than ten. The chain recombines TRBV11-2 with TRBJ1-4; 7 bases are a match to TRBD1. Looked up from germline, CDR1 is SGHAT and CDR2 is FQNNGV. The CDR3 spans 15 residues. Trimming removed 3 bases from V and 8 bases from J; junction bases left unmatched: 9. This CDR3 is CASSFYRGQREKLFF. For the CDR3, the DNA is TGTGCCAGCAGCTTTTACAGGGGACAAAGGGAAAAACTGTTTTTT.

This clonotype turned up a few times. The gene calls are TRBV3-1 and TRBJ2-1, with a possible D match to TRBD2 (6 bases). Trimming took off 0 bases at V and 5 bases at J, with 11 bases between the two ends. CDR3 size: 15 residues. CDR1 is LGHDT, CDR2 YNNKEL, per germline (reference sequence). The CDR3 loop is CASSQEGGTNNEQFF. The CDR3 coding sequence is TGTGCCAGCAGCCAAGAGGGCGGGACCAACAATGAGCAGTTCTTC.

In its sample, this clonotype was seen a few times. J is TRBJ2-5 and V is TRBV20-1; 10 bases are a match to TRBD2. Gene TRBJ2-1 matches the end of the DNA better, so the J call may be wrong. The V gene's germline CDR1 is DFQATT and CDR2 SNEGSKA (reference sequence). This CDR3 comprises 13 residues. The CDR3 sequence is CSARQGLALEQFF. The DNA of the CDR3 is TGCAGTGCTAGACAGGGACTAGCGCTGGAGCAGTTCTTC.

This clonotype was observed a few times. This rearrangement joins TRBV11-2 to TRBJ1-1, with D possibly matching TRBD1 (6 bases). The V end lost 3 bases, the J end lost 6 bases, and 26 bases lay between the germline ends. Germline values: CDR1 SGHAT, CDR2 FQNNGV. This CDR3 has 18 residues. CDR3 coding DNA: TGTGCCAGCAGCTTGGATCCCGCAGGGGCCCGGGAAAGACCTGAAGCTTTCTTT. Translating it yields CASSLDPAGARERPEAFF.

This clonotype has more than one count but fewer than ten. The chain combines TRBV7-2 with TRBJ1-5; 7 bases map to TRBD1. Looked up from germline, CDR1 is SGHTA and CDR2 is FQGNSA. With V trimmed by 3 bases and J by 6 bases, 11 bases remained unmatched. This CDR3 is 16 amino acids long. CDR3: CASSFGPRGPGQPQHF. For the CDR3, the DNA is TGTGCCAGCAGCTTCGGTCCAAGGGGGCCGGGTCAGCCCCAGCATTTT.

This clonotype was observed a few times. This chain uses TRBV5-1 with TRBJ1-4; a weak D match, TRBD1 (5 bases). Trimming pared 7 bases from V and 8 bases from J, leaving 21 bases between. The CDR3 consists of 15 residues. Germline CDR1 is SGHRS and CDR2 is YFSETQ. For the CDR3, the DNA is TGCGCCAGCCGCCCCGCCCAGGGATTAAACGAAAAACTGTTTTTT. This gives the protein CASRPAQGLNEKLFF. The full variable domain, with the rest looked up from reference TRBV5-1 and TRBJ1-4, is KAGVTQTPRYLIKTRGQQVTLSCSPISGHRSVSWYQQTPGQGLQFLFEYFSETQRNKGNFPGRFSGRQFSNSRSEMNVSTLELGDSALYLCASRPAQGLNEKLFFGSGTQLSVL.

The V and J genes are TRBV3-1 and TRBJ2-5; 8 nucleotides agree with TRBD1. Germline CDR1 is LGHDT and CDR2 is YNNKEL (reference sequence). The CDR3 runs 13 residues. The ends lost 2 bases at V and 12 bases at J; junction bases unmatched: 8. The chain's CDR3 is CASSQRTGKRKYF. The CDR3 region has the DNA TGTGCCAGCAGCCAAAGGACAGGGAAGAGAAAGTACTTC.

The sample holds one count of this clonotype. The CDR3 reads CAAGQRGTEAFF. The CDR3 coding sequence is TGTGCTGCCGGACAGAGGGGCACTGAAGCTTTCTTT. The chain joins TRBV30 to TRBJ1-1; a weak D match, TRBD1 (6 bases). CDR3 length equals 12 residues. The germline CDR1 and CDR2 sequences are GTSNPN and SVGIG (reference sequence).

The rearrangement joins TRBV12-3 or TRBV12-4 to TRBJ2-1; TRBD1 agrees at 8 bases. The V gene end was trimmed by 3 bases and the J gene end by 4 bases; junction bases not matched to a gene: 5. The CDR3 covers 15 residues. The CDR3 DNA reads TGTGCCAGCAGTTTCCTCACAGGGGGGTACAATGAGCAGTTCTTC. The encoded protein is CASSFLTGGYNEQFF.

This clonotype was detected a few times. CDR3 sequence (DNA): TGTGCCAGCTCCCACGATTGGACAGGGCGAGTTGACGAGCAGTACTTC. This translates into CASSHDWTGRVDEQYF. This chain joins TRBV6-1 and TRBJ2-7, with TRBD1 matching over 8 bases. Germline loops: CDR1 MNHNS, CDR2 SASEGT. V lost 8 bases to trimming and J lost 5 bases; unmatched junction nucleotides: 17. There are 16 residues in the CDR3.

This clonotype has more than one count but fewer than ten. The chain has TRBV6-6 and TRBJ2-6, with TRBD1 identical over 7 bases. Germline CDR1 is MNHNY and CDR2 is SVGAGI (reference sequence). V dropped 6 bases and J dropped 0; count of bases not matched to a gene: 5. This CDR3 has 16 amino acids. In DNA, the CDR3 is TGTGCCAGCAGGGGGGCAGGGGGCTCTGGGGCCAACGTCCTGACTTTC. Its protein is CASRGAGGSGANVLTF.

The chain is built from TRBV4-3 and TRBJ2-3; unclear D gene. Germline assignment: CDR1 LGHNA and CDR2 YSLEER. V lost 0 bases to trimming and J lost 4 bases, with 17 bases between them. The CDR3 runs 17 residues. DNA of the CDR3: TGCGCCAGCAGCCAAGAGGACCCGGCCTCCAGGCCAGATACGCAGTATTTT. Encoded protein: CASSQEDPASRPDTQYF.